The 19 T cell receptor beta chains below were found in one sample sequenced in a study of T cells in localized non-small cell lung cancer. Produced via immunoSEQ multiplex PCR; TCRdb's table is partial and in-frame only. Of 60,000 or so clones listed, roughly four fifths were seen once; the top ten hold just over 4.5%. The sample here was PBMCs, taken before any cancer treatment. All receptors come from a man aged 40 to 70 with stage II lung adenocarcinoma.

The gene calls are TRBV7-3 and TRBJ2-3; D gene ambiguous. The V end lost 1 base, the J end lost 0 bases, and 8 bases lay between the germline ends. Germline loops: CDR1 SGHTA, CDR2 FQGTGA. The CDR3 sequence is 15 residues long. The CDR3, as DNA: TGTGCCAGCAGCTTAAAAGAGAGTAGCACAGATACGCAGTATTTT. Translation: CASSLKESSTDTQYF.

The CDR3: CASSTTWGQGNEKLFF. As DNA, the CDR3 is TGTGCCAGCTCGACCACGTGGGGACAGGGAAATGAAAAACTGTTTTTT. The rearrangement joins TRBV18 to TRBJ1-4; 9 bases are a match to TRBD1. With 6 bases clipped from V and 5 bases from J, the junction kept 10 bases outside the gene matches. Germline CDR1 is KGHSH and CDR2 is LQKENI. The CDR3 is 16 residues long.

This clone has only a few counts. The genes are TRBV30 and TRBJ2-2, with unresolved D. This CDR3 contains 12 residues. Germline CDR1 GTSNPN, CDR2 SVGIG (reference sequence). V lost 2 bases and J 4 bases, leaving 5 bases between the germline ends. CDR3 sequence: CAWSHSTGELFF. Written as DNA, the CDR3 is TGTGCCTGGAGTCATTCCACCGGGGAGCTGTTTTTT.

This rearrangement joins TRBV9 to TRBJ2-1; 7 nucleotides align to TRBD2. Germline CDR1 is SGDLS and CDR2 is YYNGEE. V dropped 6 bases and J dropped 0; count of bases not matched to a gene: 12. This CDR3 contains 17 residues. CDR3 nucleotides: TGTGCCAGCAAGAGGGGAGGGACGGAAAGCTCCTACAATGAGCAGTTCTTC. This sequence encodes CASKRGGTESSYNEQFF.

The chain is built from TRBV29-1 and TRBJ2-6, with D uncertain. Trimming took 1 base from V and 3 from J, leaving 7 bases between them. Looked up from germline, CDR1 is SQVTM and CDR2 is ANQGSEA. CDR3 length: 14 residues. CDR3 loop: CSVEVLGGANVLTF. The CDR3 region has the DNA TGCAGCGTTGAAGTCCTGGGTGGGGCCAACGTCCTGACTTTC.

The rearrangement links TRBV5-4 to TRBJ2-1, with D perhaps assigned TRBD1 or TRBD2 (5 bases each). V lost 4 bases and J 2 bases, leaving 16 bases between the germline ends. The germline gives CDR1 SGHNT, CDR2 YYREEE (reference sequence). The CDR3 consists of 16 residues. The CDR3 region has the DNA TGTGCCAGCAGCCAAGGGACGGACTCCCCCTACAATGAGCAGTTCTTC. Its translation is CASSQGTDSPYNEQFF.

The table lists this clone with a count of one. CDR3 DNA: TGTGCCAGCCACGGGACCGGGCACGGTGAAGCTTTCTTT. It codes for CASHGTGHGEAFF. The chain uses TRBV6-5 and TRBJ1-1; possible D gene TRBD1, 5 bases. V was clipped by 8 bases and J by 7 bases, with 17 bases between them. CDR3 length: 13 amino acids. The V gene's germline CDR1 is MNHEY and CDR2 SVGAGI.

The genes are TRBV6-1 and TRBJ1-4; TRBD1 is a possible D gene (5 bases). The CDR3 consists of 15 residues. Germline-derived CDR1 and CDR2 are MNHNS and SASEGT. V was pared by 2 bases and J by 8 bases, with 15 bases between. CDR3 region: CASSETQGLMEKLFF. In nucleotides, the CDR3 is TGTGCCAGCAGTGAAACTCAGGGTTTGATGGAAAAACTGTTTTTT.

This rearrangement joins TRBV7-3 to TRBJ1-1; D unresolved. In germline, CDR1 is SGHTA, CDR2 FQGTGA. CDR3 length: 13 residues. V shed 5 bases and J shed 5 bases, with 12 bases lying between them. The CDR3 DNA reads as TGTGCCAGCAGCCGGTCAAGGGAGACTGAAGCTTTCTTT. Protein: CASSRSRETEAFF.

This clone was observed a single time. This sequence joins TRBV25-1 and TRBJ2-3; 7 positions agree with TRBD2. This CDR3 region has 15 residues. Trimming at V came to 2 bases and at J to 2 bases, leaving 4 bases not matched to a gene. Germline values: CDR1 MGHDK, CDR2 SYGVNS. DNA for the CDR3: TGTGCCAGCAGTGAAACGGGGGGTCACACAGATACGCAGTATTTT. This gives the protein CASSETGGHTDTQYF. Full variable domain (outside the CDR3, taken from reference TRBV25-1 and TRBJ2-3): EADIYQTPRYLVIGTGKKITLECSQTMGHDKMYWYQQDPGMELHLIHYSYGVNSTEKGDLSSESTVSRIRTEHFPLTLESARPSHTSQYLCASSETGGHTDTQYFGPGTRLTVL.

This chain joins TRBV5-6 and TRBJ2-3; no reliable D call. Deletions cut 2 bases from V and 2 bases from J, with 6 bases between. The CDR3 has 13 amino acids. The germline V gene has CDR1 SGHDT and CDR2 YYEEEE. The CDR3 protein is CASSFGPTDTQYF. DNA for the CDR3: TGTGCCAGCAGCTTCGGGCCCACAGATACGCAGTATTTT. The whole variable domain, remainder taken from reference TRBV5-6 and TRBJ2-3, is DAGVTQSPTHLIKTRGQQVTLRCSPKSGHDTVSWYQQALGQGPQFIFQYYEEEERQRGNFPDRFSGHQFPNYSSELNVNALLLGDSALYLCASSFGPTDTQYFGPGTRLTVL.

The rearrangement uses TRBV5-4 and TRBJ2-1; D possibly matches TRBD1 or TRBD2 (6 bases each). The V end lost 0 bases, the J end lost 1 base, and 11 bases lay between the germline ends. CDR1 is SGHNT, CDR2 YYREEE, per germline (reference sequence). The CDR3 extends over 16 amino acids. The CDR3 loop reads CASSLGGAVSYNEQFF. The CDR3 DNA reads TGTGCCAGCAGCTTGGGGGGGGCAGTGTCCTACAATGAGCAGTTCTTC. Based on the CDR3 plus reference TRBV5-4 and TRBJ2-1, the full variable domain is ETGVTQSPTHLIKTRGQQVTLRCSSQSGHNTVSWYQQALGQGPQFIFQYYREEENGRGNFPPRFSGLQFPNYSSELNVNALELDDSALYLCASSLGGAVSYNEQFFGPGTRLTVL.

The gene calls are TRBV2 and TRBJ2-1; D remains unclear. The V and J ends lost 7 bases and 4 bases respectively, with 17 bases between them. Germline CDR1 is SNHLY and CDR2 is FYNNEI. This CDR3 spans 15 amino acids. The CDR3 coding sequence is TGTGCCAGCACCCCGGACCAATCTAAATACAATGAGCAGTTCTTC. Its translation: CASTPDQSKYNEQFF. Combining the CDR3 with reference TRBV2 and TRBJ2-1 gives the whole variable domain EPEVTQTPSHQVTQMGQEVILRCVPISNHLYFYWYRQILGQKVEFLVSFYNNEISEKSEIFDDQFSVERPDGSNFTLKIRSTKLEDSAMYFCASTPDQSKYNEQFFGPGTRLTVL.

The chain has TRBV7-2 and TRBJ1-5, with D unclear. V dropped 7 bases and J dropped 2 bases, with 9 bases sitting between them. The CDR3 consists of 13 residues. Germline values: CDR1 SGHTA, CDR2 FQGNSA. The CDR3 here is CASTGVGNQPQHF. DNA of the CDR3: TGTGCCAGCACTGGGGTGGGCAATCAGCCCCAGCATTTT.

The CDR3 region is CASSYSGTGGEQFF. CDR3 DNA sequence: TGTGCCAGCAGTTACTCCGGGACAGGGGGTGAGCAGTTCTTC. The genes are TRBV6-6 and TRBJ2-1; 11 nucleotides match TRBD1. After removal of 0 bases from V and 9 bases from J, the junction contained 1 base not matched to a gene. The CDR3 is made up of 14 amino acids. Per germline, CDR1 MNHNY and CDR2 SVGAGI (reference sequence).

The rearrangement uses TRBV6-1 and TRBJ1-5; D unresolved. The germline V gene encodes CDR1 MNHNS and CDR2 SASEGT. V lost 2 bases and J lost 5, with 7 bases in between. The CDR3 spans 13 residues. The CDR3 is CASSENRDQPQHF. The CDR3 DNA follows: TGTGCCAGCAGTGAAAATCGGGATCAGCCCCAGCATTTT.

The table lists this clone with a few counts. The chain joins TRBV6-4 to TRBJ2-3; D unclear. V lost 0 bases and J 3 bases, leaving 10 bases between the germline ends. Germline lookup yields CDR1 MRHNA and CDR2 SNTAGT. This CDR3 is built from 15 residues. This CDR3 is CASSDSRDGTDTQYF. Written as DNA, the CDR3 is TGTGCCAGCAGTGACTCTAGGGATGGGACAGATACGCAGTATTTT.

The chain has TRBV5-6 and TRBJ2-1; 8 nucleotides match TRBD2. The CDR3 loop spans 13 amino acids. J lost 10 bases, V lost 4 bases, and 7 bases had no gene match. Germline V gives CDR1 SGHDT, CDR2 YYEEEE. The CDR3 DNA reads TGTGCCAGCAGCCCACGGGGGGGCGCGGAGCAGTTCTTC. The encoded protein is CASSPRGGAEQFF.

This clone appeared a few times. V usage is TRBV5-1 and J usage is TRBJ2-1; weak D call: TRBD2 (6 bases). Trimming took off 3 bases at V and 6 bases at J, with 16 bases between the two ends. Germline CDR1 and CDR2: SGHRS and YFSETQ. This CDR3 contains 15 residues. The CDR3: CASSSTGTAFNEQFF. The CDR3 coding sequence is TGCGCCAGCAGCTCTACCGGGACTGCCTTCAATGAGCAGTTCTTC.